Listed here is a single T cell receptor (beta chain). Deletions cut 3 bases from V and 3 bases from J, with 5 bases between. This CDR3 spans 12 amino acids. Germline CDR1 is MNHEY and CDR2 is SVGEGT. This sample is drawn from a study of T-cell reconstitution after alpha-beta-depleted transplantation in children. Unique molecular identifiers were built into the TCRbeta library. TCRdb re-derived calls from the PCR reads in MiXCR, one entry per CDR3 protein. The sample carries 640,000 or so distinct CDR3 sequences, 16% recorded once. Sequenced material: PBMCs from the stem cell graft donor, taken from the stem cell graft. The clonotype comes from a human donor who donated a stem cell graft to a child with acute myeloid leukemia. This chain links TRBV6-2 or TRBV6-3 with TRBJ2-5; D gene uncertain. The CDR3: CASSYWEETQYF. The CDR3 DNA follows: TGTGCCAGCAGTTATTGGGAAGAGACCCAGTACTTC.